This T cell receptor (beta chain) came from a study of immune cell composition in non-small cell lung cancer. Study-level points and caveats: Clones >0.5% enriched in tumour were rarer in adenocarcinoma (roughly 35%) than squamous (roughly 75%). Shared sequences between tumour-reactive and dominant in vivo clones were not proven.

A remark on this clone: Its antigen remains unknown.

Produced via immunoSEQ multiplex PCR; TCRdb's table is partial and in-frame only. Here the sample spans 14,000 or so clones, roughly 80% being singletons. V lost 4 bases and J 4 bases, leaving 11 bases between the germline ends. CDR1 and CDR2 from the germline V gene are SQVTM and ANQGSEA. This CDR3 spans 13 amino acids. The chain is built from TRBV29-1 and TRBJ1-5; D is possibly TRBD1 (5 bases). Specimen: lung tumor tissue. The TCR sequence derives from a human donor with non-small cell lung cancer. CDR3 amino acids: CSVVLQANQPQHF. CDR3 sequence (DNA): TGCAGCGTTGTTCTACAGGCAAATCAGCCCCAGCATTTT. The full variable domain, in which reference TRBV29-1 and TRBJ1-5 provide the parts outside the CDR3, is SAVISQKPSRDICQRGTSLTIQCQVDSQVTMMFWYRQQPGQSLTLIATANQGSEATYESGFVIDKFPISRPNLTFSTLTVSNMSPEDSSIYLCSVVLQANQPQHFGDGTRLSIL.